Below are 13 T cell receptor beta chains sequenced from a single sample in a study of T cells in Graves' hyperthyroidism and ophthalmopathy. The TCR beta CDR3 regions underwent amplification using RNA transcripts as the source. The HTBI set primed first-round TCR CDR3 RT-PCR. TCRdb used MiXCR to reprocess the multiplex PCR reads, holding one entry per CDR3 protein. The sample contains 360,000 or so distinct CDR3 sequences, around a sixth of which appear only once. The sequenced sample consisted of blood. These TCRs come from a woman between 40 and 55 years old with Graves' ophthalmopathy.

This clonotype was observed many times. The CDR3 sequence: CASSLAGTGVSEAFF. The CDR3, as DNA: TGTGCCAGCAGCTTAGCTGGGACAGGGGTTTCTGAAGCTTTCTTT. The chain recombines TRBV7-2 with TRBJ1-1, with 10 bases that match TRBD1. J was trimmed by 6 bases and V by 0 bases; bases with no gene match: 4. Germline values: CDR1 SGHTA, CDR2 FQGNSA. CDR3 length equals 15 residues.

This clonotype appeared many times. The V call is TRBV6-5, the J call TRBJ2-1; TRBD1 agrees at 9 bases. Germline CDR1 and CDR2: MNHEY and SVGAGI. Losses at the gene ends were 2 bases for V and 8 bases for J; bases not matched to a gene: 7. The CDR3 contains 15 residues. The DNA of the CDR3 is TGTGCCAGCAGTTACGGGGGACAGGGATTCGATGAGCAGTTCTTC. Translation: CASSYGGQGFDEQFF.

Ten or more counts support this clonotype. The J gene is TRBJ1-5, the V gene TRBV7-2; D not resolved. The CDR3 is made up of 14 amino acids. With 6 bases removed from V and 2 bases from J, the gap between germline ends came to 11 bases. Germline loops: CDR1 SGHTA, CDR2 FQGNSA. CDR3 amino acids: CASSPGLGNQPQHF. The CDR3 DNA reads TGTGCCAGCAGTCCCGGATTGGGCAATCAGCCCCAGCATTTT.

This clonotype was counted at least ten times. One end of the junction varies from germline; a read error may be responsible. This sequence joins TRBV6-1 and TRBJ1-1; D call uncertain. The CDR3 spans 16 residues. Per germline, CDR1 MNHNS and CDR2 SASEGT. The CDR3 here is CASSEGRLIMNTEAFF. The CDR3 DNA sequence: TGTGCCAGCAGCGAAGGACGGTTAATAATGAACACTGAAGCTTTCTTT.

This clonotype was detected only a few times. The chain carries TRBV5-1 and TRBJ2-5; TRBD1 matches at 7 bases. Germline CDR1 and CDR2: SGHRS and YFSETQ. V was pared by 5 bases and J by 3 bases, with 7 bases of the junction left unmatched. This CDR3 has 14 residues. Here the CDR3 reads CASRRQGMEETQYF. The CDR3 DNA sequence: TGCGCCAGCAGAAGACAGGGTATGGAAGAGACCCAGTACTTC.

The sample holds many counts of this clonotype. The DNA for the CDR3 is TGTGCCAGCAGTTATAGTTTTAATGAGCAGTTCTTC. It yields the protein CASSYSFNEQFF. This chain connects TRBV2 to TRBJ2-1; D gene ambiguous. Between the trimmed V and J ends, which lost 5 bases and 7 bases, there was a span of 9 bases. CDR1 and CDR2 (germline): SNHLY, FYNNEI. The CDR3 totals 12 residues. Using reference TRBV2 and TRBJ2-1 for the parts outside the CDR3, the full variable domain is EPEVTQTPSHQVTQMGQEVILRCVPISNHLYFYWYRQILGQKVEFLVSFYNNEISEKSEIFDDQFSVERPDGSNFTLKIRSTKLEDSAMYFCASSYSFNEQFFGPGTRLTVL.

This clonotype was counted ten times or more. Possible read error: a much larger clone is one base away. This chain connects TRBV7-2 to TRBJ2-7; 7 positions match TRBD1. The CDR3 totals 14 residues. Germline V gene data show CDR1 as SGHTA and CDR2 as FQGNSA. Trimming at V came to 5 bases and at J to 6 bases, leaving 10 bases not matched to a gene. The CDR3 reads CASSRTGAAIEQYF. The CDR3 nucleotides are TGTGCCAGCAGCCGGACAGGAGCTGCGATCGAGCAGTACTTC.

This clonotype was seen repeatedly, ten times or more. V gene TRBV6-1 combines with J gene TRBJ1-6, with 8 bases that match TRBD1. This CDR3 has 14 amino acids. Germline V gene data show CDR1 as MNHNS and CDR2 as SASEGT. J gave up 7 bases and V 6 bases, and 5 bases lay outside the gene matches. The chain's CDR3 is CASSLTGENSPLHF. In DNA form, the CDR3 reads TGTGCCAGCAGCCTGACAGGGGAAAATTCACCCCTCCACTTT.

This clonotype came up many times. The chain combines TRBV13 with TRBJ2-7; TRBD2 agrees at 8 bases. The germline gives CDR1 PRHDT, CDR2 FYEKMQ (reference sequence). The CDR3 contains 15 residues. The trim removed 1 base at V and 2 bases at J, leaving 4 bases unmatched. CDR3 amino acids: CASSLEMGLAYEQYF. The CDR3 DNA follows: TGTGCCAGCAGCTTAGAAATGGGACTAGCCTACGAGCAGTACTTC.

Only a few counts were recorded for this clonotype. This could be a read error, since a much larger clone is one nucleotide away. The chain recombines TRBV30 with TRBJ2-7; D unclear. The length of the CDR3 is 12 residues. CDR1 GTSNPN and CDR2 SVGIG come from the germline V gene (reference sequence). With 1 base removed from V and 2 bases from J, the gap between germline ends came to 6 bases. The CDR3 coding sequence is TGTGCCTGGAGTGGGCGGACCTACGAGCAGTACTTC. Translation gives CAWSGRTYEQYF.

The CDR3 DNA is TGTGCTAGTGGTTTGGTACTTAGCGGAGGGCCCCACGAGCAGTACTTC. Translating it yields CASGLVLSGGPHEQYF. This chain connects TRBV12-5 to TRBJ2-7; a possible D gene is TRBD2 (6 bases). The CDR3 is 16 amino acids. Per germline, CDR1 LGHNT and CDR2 FRNRAP. Trimming took off 0 bases at V and 5 bases at J, with 17 bases between the two ends.

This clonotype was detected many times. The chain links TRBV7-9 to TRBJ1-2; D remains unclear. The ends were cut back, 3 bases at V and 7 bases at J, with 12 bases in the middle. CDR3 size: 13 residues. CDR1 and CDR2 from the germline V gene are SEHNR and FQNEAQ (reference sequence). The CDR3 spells CASSLSLPGGYTF. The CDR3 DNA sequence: TGTGCCAGCAGCTTGTCCCTCCCAGGTGGCTACACCTTC.

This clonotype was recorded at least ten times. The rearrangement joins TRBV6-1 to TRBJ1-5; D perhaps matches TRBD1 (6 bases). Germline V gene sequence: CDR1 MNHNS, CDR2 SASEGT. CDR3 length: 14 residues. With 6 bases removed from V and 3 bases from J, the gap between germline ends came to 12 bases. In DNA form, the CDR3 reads TGTGCCAGCAGGCCACAGGGAAACAATCAGCCCCAGCATTTT. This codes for CASRPQGNNQPQHF.